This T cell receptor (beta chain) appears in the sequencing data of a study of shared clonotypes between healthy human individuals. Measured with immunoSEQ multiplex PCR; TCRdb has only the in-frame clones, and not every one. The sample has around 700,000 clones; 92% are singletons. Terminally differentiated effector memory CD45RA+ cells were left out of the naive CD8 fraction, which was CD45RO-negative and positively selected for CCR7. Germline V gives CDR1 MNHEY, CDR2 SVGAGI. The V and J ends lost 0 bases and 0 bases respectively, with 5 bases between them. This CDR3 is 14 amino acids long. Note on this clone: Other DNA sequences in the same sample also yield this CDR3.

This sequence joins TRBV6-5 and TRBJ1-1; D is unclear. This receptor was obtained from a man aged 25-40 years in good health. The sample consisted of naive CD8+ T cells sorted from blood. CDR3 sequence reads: CASSYSRLNTEAFF. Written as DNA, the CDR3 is TGTGCCAGCAGTTACTCTCGATTGAACACTGAAGCTTTCTTT.